One sample yielded the 29 T cell receptor beta chains listed below, sequenced in a study of long-term antiretroviral therapy in people with HIV. The assay, immunoSEQ v3.0, was run at survey level. The protocol was immunoSEQ multiplex PCR, while the TCRdb copy is restricted to in-frame clones and leaves out a portion. In the table there are fewer than 45,000 clones, about 80% of which are singletons. The material was unsorted PBMCs, obtained 3.4 years after starting antiretroviral therapy. These receptors originate from a young man with HIV.

This clone came up once. The gene calls are TRBV2 and TRBJ2-3; D might be TRBD1 (5 bases). In germline, CDR1 is SNHLY, CDR2 FYNNEI. This CDR3 region has 13 residues. V shed 7 bases and J shed 1 base, with 9 bases lying between them. The CDR3 here is CASKIGGTDTQYF. The CDR3 DNA sequence: TGTGCCAGCAAGATAGGGGGCACAGATACGCAGTATTTT.

J is TRBJ2-1 and V is TRBV13; D uncertain. V was pared by 5 bases and J by 7 bases, with 3 bases between. CDR3 length equals 10 residues. In germline, CDR1 is PRHDT, CDR2 FYEKMQ (reference sequence). DNA of the CDR3: TGTGCCAGCAGCGGAAATGAGCAGTTCTTC. It encodes CASSGNEQFF. The complete variable domain, with remaining parts taken from reference TRBV13 and TRBJ2-1, reads AAGVIQSPRHLIKEKRETATLKCYPIPRHDTVYWYQQGPGQDPQFLISFYEKMQSDKGSIPDRFSAQQFSDYHSELNMSSLELGDSALYFCASSGNEQFFGPGTRLTVL.

This clone occurred once. The chain has TRBV9 and TRBJ1-2; unclear D gene. Trimming left V 0 bases short and J 2 bases short, with 8 bases between. Germline V gene lookup returns CDR1 SGDLS and CDR2 YYNGEE. This CDR3 is 14 amino acids long. The CDR3 region is CASSVGSLNYGYTF. The CDR3 coding sequence is TGTGCCAGCAGCGTAGGTTCCCTAAACTATGGCTACACCTTC.

This rearrangement joins TRBV27 to TRBJ1-2; possible D gene TRBD1, 5 bases. This CDR3 comprises 14 residues. Deletions cut 7 bases from V and 8 bases from J, with 20 bases between. CDR1 and CDR2 from the germline V gene are MNHEY and SMNVEV (reference sequence). The CDR3 sequence: CASNSFVGAGGYTF. In DNA form, the CDR3 reads TGTGCCAGCAACTCCTTCGTAGGGGCCGGCGGCTACACCTTC.

The rearrangement uses TRBV30 and TRBJ2-7, with 7 positions matching TRBD1. The CDR3 is made up of 14 amino acids. The trim removed 3 bases at V and 6 bases at J, leaving 11 bases unmatched. From germline, CDR1 is GTSNPN and CDR2 SVGIG (reference sequence). DNA of the CDR3: TGTGCCTGGAGCGCCGGGACAGCGGTGGGCGAGCAGTACTTC. Its translation: CAWSAGTAVGEQYF.

The chain employs TRBV19 and TRBJ1-1, with TRBD1 as a possible D gene (6 bases). From germline, CDR1 is LNHDA and CDR2 SQIVND (reference sequence). Trimming took off 5 bases at V and 5 bases at J, with 15 bases between the two ends. The CDR3 is 14 amino acids. CDR3: CASSAVRGQTEAFF. The DNA for the CDR3 is TGTGCCAGTAGTGCCGTCCGGGGGCAAACTGAAGCTTTCTTT.

The genes are TRBV4-3 and TRBJ2-3, with 7 positions matching TRBD2. The junction had 10 bases not matched to a gene; V was cut back by 0 bases and J by 4 bases. Germline V gene sequence: CDR1 LGHNA, CDR2 YSLEER. CDR3 length: 17 residues. CDR3 sequence reads: CASSQDAVAGPSDTQYF. CDR3 DNA: TGCGCCAGCAGCCAAGATGCGGTAGCGGGTCCTTCAGATACGCAGTATTTT.

The V and J genes are TRBV7-9 and TRBJ2-7; D perhaps matches TRBD1 (6 bases). Germline-derived CDR1 and CDR2 are SEHNR and FQNEAQ (reference sequence). The CDR3 extends over 14 amino acids. V lost 6 bases to trimming and J lost 2 bases, with 14 bases between them. This chain's CDR3 is CASSSDRTTYEQYF. For the CDR3, the DNA is TGTGCCAGCAGTTCCGACAGGACCACCTACGAGCAGTACTTC. The full variable domain, with the rest looked up from reference TRBV7-9 and TRBJ2-7, is DTGVSQNPRHKITKRGQNVTFRCDPISEHNRLYWYRQTLGQGPEFLTYFQNEAQLEKSRLLSDRFSAERPKGSFSTLEIQRTEQGDSAMYLCASSSDRTTYEQYFGPGTRLTVT.

V is TRBV5-1 and J is TRBJ2-7; the D is unclear. Per the germline V gene, CDR1 is SGHRS and CDR2 is YFSETQ. This CDR3 region has 15 residues. Trimming stripped 0 bases from V and 3 bases from J, with 13 bases between. As DNA, the CDR3 is TGCGCCAGCAGCTTGGCCATGTTACAACTCTACGAGCAGTACTTC. Translation: CASSLAMLQLYEQYF.

This sequence joins TRBV19 and TRBJ1-1, with D possibly matching TRBD1 (5 bases). Germline V gene lookup returns CDR1 LNHDA and CDR2 SQIVND (reference sequence). Trimming took off 3 bases at V and 0 bases at J, with 11 bases between the two ends. This CDR3 has 15 residues. CDR3 coding DNA: TGTGCCAGTAGTATCACCGGACACCTGAACACTGAAGCTTTCTTT. This codes for CASSITGHLNTEAFF.

The DNA for the CDR3 is TGTGCCAGCAGTGCCCGGGACAGGGATTATCCGGCTTTCTTT. It translates to CASSARDRDYPAFF. The chain is built from TRBV6-5 and TRBJ1-1; 9 bases are a match to TRBD1. From germline, CDR1 is MNHEY and CDR2 SVGAGI. V shed 5 bases and J 11 bases; nucleotides not matched to a gene: 12. The CDR3 extends over 14 amino acids.

V gene TRBV25-1 combines with J gene TRBJ2-5; 13 bases map to TRBD2. The CDR3 runs to 16 residues. Germline V gene lookup returns CDR1 MGHDK and CDR2 SYGVNS. J gave up 4 bases and V 0 bases, and 2 bases lay outside the gene matches. The CDR3: CASSEYGTSGTETQYF. The CDR3 DNA reads TGTGCCAGCAGTGAATATGGGACTAGCGGGACAGAGACCCAGTACTTC.

The chain employs TRBV5-6 and TRBJ2-1; possibly TRBD2 for D (5 bases). The V and J ends lost 1 base and 10 bases respectively, with 15 bases between them. CDR1 is SGHDT, CDR2 YYEEEE, per germline. The CDR3 spans 14 residues. For the CDR3, the DNA is TGTGCCAGCAGCTTGTTTCCGGGATCGTCGGAGCAGTTCTTC. It translates to CASSLFPGSSEQFF. The full variable domain, completed using reference TRBV5-6 and TRBJ2-1, is DAGVTQSPTHLIKTRGQQVTLRCSPKSGHDTVSWYQQALGQGPQFIFQYYEEEERQRGNFPDRFSGHQFPNYSSELNVNALLLGDSALYLCASSLFPGSSEQFFGPGTRLTVL.

The chain combines TRBV21-1 with TRBJ2-6; the D call TRBD2 from the table was never checked on the DNA. TRBV21-1 represents a pseudogene. The CDR3 spans 18 residues. CDR3 nucleotide sequence: TGTGCCAGCAGCAAAGGGGCACGGACTCTCTCTGGGGCCAACGTCCTGACTTTC. It yields the protein CASSKGARTLSGANVLTF.

V usage is TRBV5-6 and J usage is TRBJ2-7, with a tentative D call TRBD2 (6 bases). The V gene's germline CDR1 is SGHDT and CDR2 YYEEEE. This CDR3 has 14 residues. Trimming stripped 4 bases from V and 3 bases from J, with 14 bases between. In DNA, the CDR3 is TGTGCCAGCAGCCCTGGAGCCGGGGGCTACGAGCAGTACTTC. Translation: CASSPGAGGYEQYF.

This rearrangement joins TRBV7-9 to TRBJ2-7, with D hard to call. The germline gives CDR1 SEHNR, CDR2 FQNEAQ (reference sequence). The CDR3 totals 12 residues. Trimming shortened V by 8 bases and J by 5 bases, and 13 bases separated the two germline ends. The CDR3 is CASSTPGDEQYF. The CDR3 nucleotides read TGTGCCAGCTCAACCCCGGGCGACGAGCAGTACTTC.

V is TRBV28 and J is TRBJ1-1, with D perhaps matching TRBD1 (5 bases). Germline V gives CDR1 MDHEN, CDR2 SYDVKM. V shed 3 bases and J shed 4 bases, with 9 bases lying between them. The CDR3 loop spans 13 amino acids. The CDR3 sequence: CASSFMGLTEAFF. The CDR3 DNA sequence: TGTGCCAGCAGTTTTATGGGACTCACTGAAGCTTTCTTT.

The CDR3 is CASSLGYSDGTRRNEQYF. The CDR3 nucleotides are TGTGCCAGCAGCCTAGGGTACAGTGATGGGACTAGAAGGAATGAGCAGTACTTC. This sequence joins TRBV28 and TRBJ2-7; 8 nucleotides line up with TRBD2. Germline V lookup: CDR1 MDHEN, CDR2 SYDVKM. J was trimmed by 7 bases and V by 6 bases; bases with no gene match: 23. The CDR3 is 18 residues long.

This clone came up a few times. This rearrangement joins TRBV25-1 to TRBJ1-2; 10 bases are shared with TRBD1. Germline V gene sequence: CDR1 MGHDK, CDR2 SYGVNS. This CDR3 contains 15 residues. The trim removed 6 bases at V and 7 bases at J, leaving 11 bases unmatched. In nucleotides, the CDR3 is TGTGCCAGCAGGGGGCCGACAGGGGGCGCGGTTGGCTACACCTTC. It specifies CASRGPTGGAVGYTF.

The J gene is TRBJ2-3, the V gene TRBV7-2; D is unresolved. This CDR3 comprises 15 residues. The V gene lost 5 bases and the J gene lost 2 bases, with 14 bases spanning the gap. The V gene's germline CDR1 is SGHTA and CDR2 FQGNSA. The DNA of the CDR3 is TGTGCCAGCAGCGTTCGGCCCCTCACCACAGATACGCAGTATTTT. It encodes CASSVRPLTTDTQYF.

The table lists this clone with a few counts. The chain links TRBV28 to TRBJ1-2; 7 nucleotides match TRBD1. Losses at the gene ends were 7 bases for V and 4 bases for J; bases not matched to a gene: 9. The germline gives CDR1 MDHEN, CDR2 SYDVKM. The CDR3 extends over 14 amino acids. The CDR3: CASTPTGFGYGYTF. CDR3 nucleotide sequence: TGTGCCAGCACCCCGACAGGGTTCGGCTATGGCTACACCTTC.

V and J are TRBV7-8 and TRBJ2-3, with D perhaps being TRBD1 or TRBD2 (5 bases each). V dropped 5 bases and J dropped 0 bases, with 15 bases sitting between them. The CDR3 spans 16 residues. The germline CDR1 and CDR2 sequences are SGHVS and FQNEAQ. Here the CDR3 reads CASSESPGPSTDTQYF. CDR3 bases: TGTGCCAGCAGCGAATCTCCGGGACCAAGCACAGATACGCAGTATTTT.

The V call is TRBV28, the J call TRBJ2-7; D possibly matches TRBD1 or TRBD2 (6 bases each). The CDR3 consists of 14 residues. The germline CDR1 and CDR2 sequences are MDHEN and SYDVKM. The V and J ends lost 2 bases and 3 bases respectively, with 11 bases between them. CDR3 nucleotides: TGTGCCAGCAGTTTAGGGGGGCCCCTCTACGAGCAGTACTTC. This sequence encodes CASSLGGPLYEQYF. The whole variable domain, remainder taken from reference TRBV28 and TRBJ2-7, is DVKVTQSSRYLVKRTGEKVFLECVQDMDHENMFWYRQDPGLGLRLIYFSYDVKMKEKGDIPEGYSVSREKKERFSLILESASTNQTSMYLCASSLGGPLYEQYFGPGTRLTVT.

The chain employs TRBV30 and TRBJ1-4; 11 nucleotides agree with TRBD1. Trimming took 3 bases from V and 8 from J; bases not matched to a gene: 8. This CDR3 is 15 amino acids long. CDR1 is GTSNPN and CDR2 is SVGIG in the germline V gene (reference sequence). For the CDR3, the DNA is TGTGCCTGGAGCCGCCCCGGGACAGGGGGAGAAAAACTGTTTTTT. Amino acid sequence: CAWSRPGTGGEKLFF.

A few counts support this clone. The chain carries TRBV28 and TRBJ2-7; TRBD1 matches at 12 bases. Germline CDR1 is MDHEN and CDR2 is SYDVKM. The CDR3 covers 15 residues. Trimming removed 2 bases from V and 3 bases from J; junction bases left unmatched: 2. The CDR3 protein is CASSLGTGGYYEQYF. Written as DNA, the CDR3 is TGTGCCAGCAGTTTAGGGACAGGGGGCTACTACGAGCAGTACTTC.

The chain employs TRBV7-9 and TRBJ1-3; TRBD1 might be the D (5 bases). V was pared by 1 base and J by 2 bases, with 12 bases between. This CDR3 contains 16 residues. From germline, CDR1 is SEHNR and CDR2 FQNEAQ (reference sequence). Here the CDR3 DNA reads TGTGCCAGCAGCTTAGAGTCAGGGTCTGCTGGAAACACCATATATTTT. As protein: CASSLESGSAGNTIYF.

V gene TRBV7-9 combines with J gene TRBJ2-2; D call uncertain. Trimming shortened V by 5 bases and J by 1 base, and 8 bases separated the two germline ends. Germline V gives CDR1 SEHNR, CDR2 FQNEAQ (reference sequence). The CDR3 is made up of 14 amino acids. CDR3 bases: TGTGCCAGCAGCGTCGTCAGGAACACCGGGGAGCTGTTTTTT. Protein product: CASSVVRNTGELFF.

This chain connects TRBV2 to TRBJ1-2; 8 bases map to TRBD1. The trim removed 7 bases at V and 1 base at J, leaving 5 bases unmatched. Germline V gene sequence: CDR1 SNHLY, CDR2 FYNNEI. The CDR3 extends over 14 amino acids. CDR3 in amino acids: CASNSDRVNYGYTF. CDR3 DNA: TGTGCCAGCAATTCGGACAGGGTTAACTATGGCTACACCTTC.

The rearrangement uses TRBV7-2 and TRBJ1-1, with D uncertain. V was trimmed by 0 bases and J by 5 bases, leaving 7 bases between them. The germline V gene has CDR1 SGHTA and CDR2 FQGNSA. This CDR3 spans 13 amino acids. The CDR3 spells CASSLARETEAFF. The DNA of the CDR3 is TGTGCCAGCAGCTTAGCTAGGGAAACTGAAGCTTTCTTT.